This T cell receptor (beta chain) was identified during a study of cytomegalovirus exposure and HLA in healthy donors. Study context: Of more than 350 genotyped donors, approximately 80% clustered with self-reported Caucasian donors. General study results and limits: The CMV antigen specificity of a few CMV-associated chains was confirmed through in vitro analysis. TCR beta sequences reportedly predicted the HLA-A and HLA-B alleles of most subjects accurately. Presence/absence results assume similar sequencing depth per donor, which may not hold.

Primers for the PCR totalled 60 Vbeta and 13 Jbeta. Assay: immunoSEQ multiplex PCR; the TCRdb copy retains only in-frame clones and omits some. The data contain roughly 71,000 clones, roughly 60% of them singletons. Worth noting for this clone: Its specificity is not known.

With 0 bases clipped from V and 14 bases from J, the junction kept 6 bases outside the gene matches. There are 13 residues in the CDR3. Germline V CDR1 and CDR2: SGHNT, YENEEA. The chain has TRBV11-3 and TRBJ2-1; TRBD2 matches at 8 bases. The specimen sequenced was PBMCs. The sequence came from a man aged 30 to 45 in good health and CMV-seronegative. The CDR3 DNA follows: TGTGCCAGCAGCTTAGATACAGCGGGGGCGAAGTTCTTC. Translated, it gives CASSLDTAGAKFF.